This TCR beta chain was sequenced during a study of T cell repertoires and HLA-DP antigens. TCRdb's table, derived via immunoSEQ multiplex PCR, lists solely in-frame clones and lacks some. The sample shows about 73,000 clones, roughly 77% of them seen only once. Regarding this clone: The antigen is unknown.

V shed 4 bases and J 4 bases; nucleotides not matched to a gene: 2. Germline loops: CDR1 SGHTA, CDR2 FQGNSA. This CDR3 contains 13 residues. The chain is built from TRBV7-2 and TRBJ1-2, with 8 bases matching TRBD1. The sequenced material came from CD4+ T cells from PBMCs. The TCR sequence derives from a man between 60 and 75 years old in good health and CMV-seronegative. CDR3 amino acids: CASSSDRGYGYTF. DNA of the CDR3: TGTGCCAGCAGCTCAGACAGGGGCTATGGCTACACCTTC.